Below are 9 T cell receptor beta chains sequenced from a single sample in a study of blood T cell repertoires in COVID-19. Produced via immunoSEQ multiplex PCR; TCRdb's table is partial and in-frame only. Of hundreds of thousands of clones in the sample, roughly 89% are singletons; the top ten hold 7.5% to 9%. Sequences were obtained from peripheral blood. These receptors were collected from a woman between 45 and 65 years old with COVID-19, enrolled during active disease.

The V call is TRBV9, the J call TRBJ2-1; 10 positions match TRBD2. Germline V gene data show CDR1 as SGDLS and CDR2 as YYNGEE. The CDR3 has 15 residues. The junction had 4 bases not matched to a gene; V was cut back by 1 base and J by 6 bases. The CDR3 reads CASSVTAGGPNEQFF. The CDR3 DNA reads as TGTGCCAGCAGCGTAACAGCGGGGGGGCCCAATGAGCAGTTCTTC.

This chain uses TRBV18 with TRBJ1-2, with a tentative D call TRBD1 (6 bases). The V end lost 2 bases, the J end lost 5 bases, and 12 bases lay between the germline ends. Germline CDR1 and CDR2: KGHSH and LQKENI. This CDR3 contains 14 residues. This CDR3 is CASSPAGGRYGYTF. CDR3 nucleotides: TGTGCCAGCTCACCAGCGGGGGGCAGGTATGGCTACACCTTC.

The genes are TRBV30 and TRBJ2-1; perhaps TRBD2 as D (5 bases). Trimming shortened V by 5 bases and J by 7 bases, and 6 bases separated the two germline ends. Germline CDR1 GTSNPN, CDR2 SVGIG (reference sequence). This CDR3 is 10 amino acids long. DNA of the CDR3: TGTGCCTGGGGACTTAATGAGCAGTTCTTC. Residues: CAWGLNEQFF.

The chain links TRBV29-1 to TRBJ2-7; a possible D gene is TRBD2 (6 bases). Germline CDR1 reads SQVTM; CDR2 reads ANQGSEA. The V and J ends lost 6 bases and 3 bases respectively, with 12 bases between them. The length of the CDR3 is 12 residues. CDR3 sequence reads: CSVSGRYYEQYF. The CDR3 nucleotides read TGCAGCGTGTCCGGGAGATACTACGAGCAGTACTTC.

CDR3 protein: CASSLEQGEQPQHF. CDR3 DNA sequence: TGCGCCAGCAGCTTGGAACAGGGTGAACAGCCCCAGCATTTT. The chain joins TRBV5-1 to TRBJ1-5, with D tentatively TRBD1 (6 bases). Germline CDR1 and CDR2: SGHRS and YFSETQ. This CDR3 has 14 amino acids. Trimming cost V 0 bases and J 7 bases, with 11 bases left between them.

This sequence joins TRBV25-1 and TRBJ1-6, with D hard to call. Germline CDR1 MGHDK, CDR2 SYGVNS. The CDR3 consists of 14 residues. Trimming pared 1 base from V and 8 bases from J, leaving 9 bases between. CDR3 nucleotide sequence: TGTGCCAGCAGTGAATTTCTGAGAGATTCACCCCTCCACTTT. As protein: CASSEFLRDSPLHF.

J is TRBJ2-3 and V is TRBV7-2, with TRBD2 identical over 11 bases. In germline, CDR1 is SGHTA, CDR2 FQGNSA. The CDR3 loop spans 16 amino acids. V lost 4 bases, J lost 5 bases, and 8 bases stayed unmatched. CDR3 protein: CASSYALAGAGDTQYF. In nucleotides, the CDR3 is TGTGCCAGCAGCTACGCACTAGCGGGGGCCGGAGATACGCAGTATTTT.

The chain combines TRBV5-8 with TRBJ2-1; TRBD2 might be the D (5 bases). CDR1 and CDR2 (germline): SGHTS, YDEGEE. V was clipped by 5 bases and J by 10 bases, with 13 bases between them. The CDR3 consists of 12 residues. The CDR3 DNA follows: TGTGCCAGCAGTCTCCGGGGTCGGGAGCAGTTCTTC. Protein product: CASSLRGREQFF.

The chain links TRBV19 to TRBJ1-1, with no clear D. The V end lost 6 bases, the J end lost 4 bases, and 12 bases lay between the germline ends. This CDR3 contains 13 residues. CDR1 and CDR2 (germline): LNHDA, SQIVND (reference sequence). CDR3: CASSPTRGTEAFF. The CDR3 nucleotides read TGTGCCAGTAGCCCCACTCGAGGCACTGAAGCTTTCTTT.